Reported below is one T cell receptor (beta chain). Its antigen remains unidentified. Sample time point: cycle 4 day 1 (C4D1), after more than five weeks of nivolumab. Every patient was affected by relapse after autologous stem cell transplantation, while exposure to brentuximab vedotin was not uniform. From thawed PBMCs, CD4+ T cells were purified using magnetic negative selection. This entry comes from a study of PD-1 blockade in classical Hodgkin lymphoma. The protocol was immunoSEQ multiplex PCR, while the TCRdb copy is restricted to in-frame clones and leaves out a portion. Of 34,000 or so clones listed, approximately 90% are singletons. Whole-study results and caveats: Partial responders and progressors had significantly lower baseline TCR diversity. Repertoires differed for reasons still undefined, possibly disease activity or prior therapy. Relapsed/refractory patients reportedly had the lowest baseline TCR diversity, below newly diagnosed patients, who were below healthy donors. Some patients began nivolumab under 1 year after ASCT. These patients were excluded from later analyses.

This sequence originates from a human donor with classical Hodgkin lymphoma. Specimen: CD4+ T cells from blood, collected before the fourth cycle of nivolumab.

Here the CDR3 reads CASSFGTSGRRAGEQFF. CDR3 bases: TGTGCCAGCAGCTTTGGGACTAGCGGGAGAAGGGCGGGTGAGCAGTTCTTC. The V call is TRBV9, the J call TRBJ2-1, with 14 bases lining up with TRBD2. The CDR3 extends over 17 amino acids. V trimming: 4 bases; J trimming: 9 bases; junction bases outside the gene matches: 12. The germline CDR1 and CDR2 sequences are SGDLS and YYNGEE. Full variable domain (remainder filled in from reference TRBV9 and TRBJ2-1): DSGVTQTPKHLITATGQRVTLRCSPRSGDLSVYWYQQSLDQGLQFLIQYYNGEERAKGNILERFSAQQFPDLHSELNLSSLELGDSALYFCASSFGTSGRRAGEQFFGPGTRLTVL.